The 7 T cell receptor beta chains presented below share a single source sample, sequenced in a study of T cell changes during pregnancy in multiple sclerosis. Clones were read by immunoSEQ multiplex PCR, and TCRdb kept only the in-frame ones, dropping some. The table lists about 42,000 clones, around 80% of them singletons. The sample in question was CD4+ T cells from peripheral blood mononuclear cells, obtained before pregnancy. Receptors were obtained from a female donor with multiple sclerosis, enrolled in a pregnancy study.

CDR3 loop: CASRGTGKTEAFF. The CDR3 bases are TGTGCCAGCAGGGGAACAGGGAAGACTGAAGCTTTCTTT. The J gene is TRBJ1-1, the V gene TRBV2; weak D call: TRBD1 (6 bases). Germline V gives CDR1 SNHLY, CDR2 FYNNEI. The ends were cut back, 6 bases at V and 5 bases at J, with 13 bases in the middle. This CDR3 region has 13 residues.

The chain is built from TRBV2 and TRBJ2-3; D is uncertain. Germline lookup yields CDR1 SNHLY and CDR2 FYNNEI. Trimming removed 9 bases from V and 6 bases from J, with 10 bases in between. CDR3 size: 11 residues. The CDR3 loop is CASSYSDTQYF. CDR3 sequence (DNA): TGTGCCAGTTCTTATTCCGATACGCAGTATTTT.

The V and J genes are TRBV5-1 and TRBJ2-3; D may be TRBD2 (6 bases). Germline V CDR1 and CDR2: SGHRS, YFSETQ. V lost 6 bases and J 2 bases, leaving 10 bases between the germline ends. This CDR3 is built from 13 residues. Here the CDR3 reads CASKRASTDTQYF. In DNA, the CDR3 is TGCGCCAGCAAGCGGGCCTCCACAGATACGCAGTATTTT.

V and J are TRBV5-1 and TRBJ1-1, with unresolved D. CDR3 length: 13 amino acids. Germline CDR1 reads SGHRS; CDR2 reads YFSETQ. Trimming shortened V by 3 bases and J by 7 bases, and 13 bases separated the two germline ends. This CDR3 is CASSSQVGYEAFF. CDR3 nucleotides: TGCGCCAGCAGCTCTCAGGTCGGATATGAAGCTTTCTTT.

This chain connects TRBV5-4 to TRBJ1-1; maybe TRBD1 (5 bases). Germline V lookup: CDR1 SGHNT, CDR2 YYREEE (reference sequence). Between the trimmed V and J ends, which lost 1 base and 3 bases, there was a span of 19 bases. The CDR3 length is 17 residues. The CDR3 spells CASSLFRGRLKDTEAFF. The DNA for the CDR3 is TGTGCCAGCAGCTTGTTTCGGGGGAGGCTGAAGGACACTGAAGCTTTCTTT.

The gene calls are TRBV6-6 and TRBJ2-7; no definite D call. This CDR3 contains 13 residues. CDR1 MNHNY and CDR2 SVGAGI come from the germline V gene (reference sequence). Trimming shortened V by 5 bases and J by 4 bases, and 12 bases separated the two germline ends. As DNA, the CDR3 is TGTGCCAGCAGTCCTCAACAGATTTACGAGCAGTACTTC. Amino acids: CASSPQQIYEQYF.

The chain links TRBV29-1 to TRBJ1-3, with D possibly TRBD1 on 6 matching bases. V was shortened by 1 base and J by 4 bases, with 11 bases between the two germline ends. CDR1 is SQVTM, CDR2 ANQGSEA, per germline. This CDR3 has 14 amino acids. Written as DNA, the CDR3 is TGCAGCGTTGAAGCGGGGGGCGAAGGAAACACCATATATTTT. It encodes CSVEAGGEGNTIYF. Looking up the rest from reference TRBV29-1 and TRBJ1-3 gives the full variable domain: SAVISQKPSRDICQRGTSLTIQCQVDSQVTMMFWYRQQPGQSLTLIATANQGSEATYESGFVIDKFPISRPNLTFSTLTVSNMSPEDSSIYLCSVEAGGEGNTIYFGEGSWLTVV.